What follows is one T cell receptor (beta chain) and its context. Its cognate antigen is unknown. The source of the sample is a study of blood T cells in healthy people across ages. General observations from the study: In long-lived donors, naive CD4+ cell counts and diversity exceeded those of aged donors. Any changes in expanded clonotypes were possibly confounded, as donor CMV status remained unknown.

Each donor had about 10 milliliters of peripheral blood drawn. Sample-barcoded 5' priming and a J-beta primer mix drove a second PCR of 7 to 11 cycles. Each cDNA molecule was tagged by a template-switch adaptor with 12 random nucleotides. Using its own MiXCR run on the 5' RACE reads, TCRdb lists one record per CDR3 protein. The sample consists of 600,000 to 850,000 distinct CDR3 sequences, 25% of them appearing once. These records were also assigned to another study, of T cells of mothers and their children.

This TCR came from a boy aged 10-17 years in good health. The sequenced material came from blood.

Here the CDR3 DNA reads TGCAGTGCCAAGACAGACTACAATGAGCAGTTCTTC. It yields the protein CSAKTDYNEQFF. This rearrangement joins TRBV20-1 to TRBJ2-1; maybe TRBD1 (5 bases). Trimming removed 6 bases at V and 3 bases at J, with 9 bases between. Germline-derived CDR1 and CDR2 are DFQATT and SNEGSKA (reference sequence). CDR3 length: 12 amino acids.